The clone carrying this TCR beta chain was detected only once. Its antigen is still unknown. This entry belongs to a study of cytomegalovirus exposure and HLA in healthy donors. About the research overall: Ancestry clustering placed 81% of a few hundred genotyped donors in the Caucasian-associated cluster.

Study-wide results and limits: The study listed roughly 160 cytomegalovirus-associated TCR beta chains. A few chains linked to CMV were shown in vitro to be specific for CMV antigens.

Primers for the PCR totalled 60 Vbeta and 13 Jbeta. Libraries were prepared by immunoSEQ multiplex PCR; TCRdb keeps only in-frame clonotypes and omits some of them. The sample holds about 120,000 clones, approximately 80% seen once. Samples came from healthy bone marrow donors. The germline V gene has CDR1 SGHTA and CDR2 FQGNSA. The V and J ends lost 1 base and 6 bases, in that order; junction bases with no gene match: 8. The CDR3 is 16 amino acids. The receptor's source is a human donor in good health. The sample taken for sequencing was PBMCs. This rearrangement joins TRBV7-2 to TRBJ1-2; 10 nucleotides line up with TRBD1. DNA for the CDR3: TGTGCCAGCAGCTTAGGGGGGACAGGGGCTTTAAATGGCTACACCTTC. This translates into CASSLGGTGALNGYTF. The entire variable domain, with the rest obtained from reference TRBV7-2 and TRBJ1-2, is as follows: GAGVSQSPSNKVTEKGKDVELRCDPISGHTALYWYRQSLGQGLEFLIYFQGNSAPDKSGLPSDRFSAERTGGSVSTLTIQRTQQEDSAVYLCASSLGGTGALNGYTFGSGTRLTVV.